This T cell receptor (beta chain) was observed in a study of OX40 agonist ivuxolimab in advanced cancers. This CDR3 spans 14 amino acids. The germline V gene has CDR1 MDHEN and CDR2 SYDVKM. V was trimmed by 6 bases and J by 0 bases, leaving 12 bases between them. Using immunoSEQ multiplex PCR, the repertoire was profiled, and TCRdb retains in-frame clones only, with some absent. This table holds tens of thousands of clones, 80% to 95% found once. The TCR originated in an adult with an advanced solid tumor such as melanoma, head and neck, liver or kidney cancer. This chain links TRBV28 with TRBJ2-7, with a weak D call TRBD1 (6 bases). Sample: CD4+ or CD8+ T cells sorted from blood, taken in a trial of the OX40 agonist ivuxolimab. Here the CDR3 reads CASRGTSSSYEQYF. CDR3 nucleotide sequence: TGTGCCAGCAGGGGGACATCGAGCTCCTACGAGCAGTACTTC. Complete variable domain (other parts from reference TRBV28 and TRBJ2-7): DVKVTQSSRYLVKRTGEKVFLECVQDMDHENMFWYRQDPGLGLRLIYFSYDVKMKEKGDIPEGYSVSREKKERFSLILESASTNQTSMYLCASRGTSSSYEQYFGPGTRLTVT.